These 11 T cell receptor beta chains originate from one sample sequenced in a study of beta chain features in type 1 diabetes. Study observations and caveats: Among patients with Type 1 diabetes, TCRB CDR3s were moderately but significantly shorter in every one of the four CD4+ subsets.

What was sequenced were expressed TCRB transcripts, since all of the isolated RNA had been reverse transcribed. Method: immunoSEQ multiplex PCR; TCRdb's copy keeps in-frame clones and lacks some. This table has about 280,000 clones, over 14% appearing once. These TCRs' antigens remain unknown. Material for sequencing was naive CD4+ T cells from blood. The receptors come from a young man with type 1 diabetes.

This chain links TRBV7-9 with TRBJ1-5; a possible D gene is TRBD1 (5 bases). Trimming left V 1 base short and J 2 bases short, with 12 bases between. This CDR3 contains 16 residues. Germline V gives CDR1 SEHNR, CDR2 FQNEAQ (reference sequence). The CDR3 loop reads CASSLVGDAGNQPQHF. CDR3 DNA sequence: TGTGCCAGCAGCTTAGTAGGGGATGCGGGCAATCAGCCCCAGCATTTT.

The V call is TRBV2, the J call TRBJ2-7, with D unclear. Trimming cost V 7 bases and J 5 bases, with 12 bases left between them. The CDR3 contains 12 residues. CDR1 is SNHLY and CDR2 is FYNNEI in the germline V gene. The CDR3 sequence is CASKPLIDEQYF. In nucleotides, the CDR3 is TGTGCCAGCAAACCATTGATAGACGAGCAGTACTTC.

This clone was seen a few times. The genes are TRBV25-1 and TRBJ2-5; unclear D gene. This CDR3 has 13 amino acids. Germline CDR1 and CDR2: MGHDK and SYGVNS. V gave up 1 base and J gave up 7 bases, with 10 bases separating them. The CDR3 spells CASSESLPWTQYF. The CDR3, as DNA: TGTGCCAGCAGTGAATCACTACCTTGGACCCAGTACTTC.

This chain links TRBV20-1 with TRBJ1-1; tentatively, D is TRBD1 (5 bases). The germline V gene has CDR1 DFQATT and CDR2 SNEGSKA (reference sequence). The CDR3 runs 11 residues. Trimming shortened V by 6 bases and J by 2 bases, and 7 bases separated the two germline ends. CDR3 region: CSARGNTEAFF. CDR3 in DNA: TGCAGTGCAAGGGGTAACACTGAAGCTTTCTTT.

This clone has just a few counts. The V and J genes are TRBV10-3 and TRBJ2-1, with TRBD2 matching 7 bases. The V gene's germline CDR1 is ENHRY and CDR2 SYGVKD. This CDR3 region has 18 residues. Germline trimming cut 0 bases from V and 0 bases from J; bases unmatched to any gene: 8. The CDR3 DNA sequence: TGTGCCATCAGTGAGTCCGGACTAGGGGTAAGCTCCTACAATGAGCAGTTCTTC. It codes for CAISESGLGVSSYNEQFF.

The CDR3 sequence is CASSLGQGNEQFF. The DNA of the CDR3 is TGTGCCAGCAGCCTCGGACAGGGCAATGAGCAGTTCTTC. The V and J genes are TRBV7-9 and TRBJ2-1; 8 bases line up with TRBD1. Germline-derived CDR1 and CDR2 are SEHNR and FQNEAQ (reference sequence). The length of the CDR3 is 13 residues. V trimming: 5 bases; J trimming: 6 bases; junction bases outside the gene matches: 3.

Note on this clone: Other DNA sequences in this specimen translate into the identical CDR3. The chain carries TRBV30 and TRBJ1-5, with unresolved D. Germline V gives CDR1 GTSNPN, CDR2 SVGIG (reference sequence). The CDR3 sequence is 13 residues long. The V end lost 2 bases, the J end lost 4 bases, and 9 bases lay between the germline ends. DNA of the CDR3: TGTGCCTGGAGTCCCCGAGGGAATCAGCCCCAGCATTTT. This translates into CAWSPRGNQPQHF. The complete variable domain, with remaining parts taken from reference TRBV30 and TRBJ1-5, reads SQTIHQWPATLVQPVGSPLSLECTVEGTSNPNLYWYRQAAGRGLQLLFYSVGIGQISSEVPQNLSASRPQDRQFILSSKKLLLSDSGFYLCAWSPRGNQPQHFGDGTRLSIL.

The V and J genes are TRBV11-2 and TRBJ2-1; 14 nucleotides line up with TRBD2. This CDR3 is 16 amino acids long. The junction had 6 bases not matched to a gene; V was cut back by 5 bases and J by 6 bases. The V gene's germline CDR1 is SGHAT and CDR2 FQNNGV. This CDR3 reads CASSTGGLAGGNEQFF. In DNA form, the CDR3 reads TGTGCCAGCAGCACGGGAGGACTAGCGGGGGGCAATGAGCAGTTCTTC.

The chain's CDR3 is CASSHPGSTYEQYF. The CDR3 DNA reads as TGCGCCAGCAGCCACCCGGGAAGCACGTACGAGCAGTACTTC. The J gene is TRBJ2-7, the V gene TRBV4-3; D may be TRBD2 (5 bases). The V and J ends lost 3 bases and 4 bases respectively, with 13 bases between them. The CDR3 loop spans 14 amino acids. Germline V gene lookup returns CDR1 LGHNA and CDR2 YSLEER.

In nucleotides, the CDR3 is TGTGCCAGCAGGAAACTCCGGGACAGTAACTATGGCTACACCTTC. Translating it yields CASRKLRDSNYGYTF. V gene TRBV5-4 combines with J gene TRBJ1-2; TRBD1 matches at 7 bases. After removal of 5 bases from V and 1 base from J, the junction contained 8 bases not matched to a gene. In germline, CDR1 is SGHNT, CDR2 YYREEE (reference sequence). The CDR3 extends over 15 amino acids.

The CDR3 nucleotides are TGTGCCAGCAGCCACCCTAATTCCAATGAGCAGTTCTTC. Encoded protein: CASSHPNSNEQFF. This chain links TRBV28 with TRBJ2-1; D call uncertain. Germline CDR1 MDHEN, CDR2 SYDVKM. V lost 6 bases, J lost 6 bases, and 12 bases lay in between. The length of the CDR3 is 13 residues. The whole variable domain, filled in from reference TRBV28 and TRBJ2-1, reads DVKVTQSSRYLVKRTGEKVFLECVQDMDHENMFWYRQDPGLGLRLIYFSYDVKMKEKGDIPEGYSVSREKKERFSLILESASTNQTSMYLCASSHPNSNEQFFGPGTRLTVL.